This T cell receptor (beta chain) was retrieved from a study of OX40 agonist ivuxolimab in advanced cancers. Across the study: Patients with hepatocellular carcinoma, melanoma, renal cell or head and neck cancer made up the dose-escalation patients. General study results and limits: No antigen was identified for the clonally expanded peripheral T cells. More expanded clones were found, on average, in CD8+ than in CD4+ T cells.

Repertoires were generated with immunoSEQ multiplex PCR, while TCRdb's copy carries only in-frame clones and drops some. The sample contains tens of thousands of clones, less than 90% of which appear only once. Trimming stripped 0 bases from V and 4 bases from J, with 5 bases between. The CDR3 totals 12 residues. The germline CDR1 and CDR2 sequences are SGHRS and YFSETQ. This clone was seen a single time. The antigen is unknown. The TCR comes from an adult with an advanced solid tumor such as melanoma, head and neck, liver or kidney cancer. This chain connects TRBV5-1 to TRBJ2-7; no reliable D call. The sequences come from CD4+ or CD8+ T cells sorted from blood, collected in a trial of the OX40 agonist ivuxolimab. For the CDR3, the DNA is TGCGCCAGCAGCTTGGACGGATACGAGCAGTACTTC. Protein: CASSLDGYEQYF.